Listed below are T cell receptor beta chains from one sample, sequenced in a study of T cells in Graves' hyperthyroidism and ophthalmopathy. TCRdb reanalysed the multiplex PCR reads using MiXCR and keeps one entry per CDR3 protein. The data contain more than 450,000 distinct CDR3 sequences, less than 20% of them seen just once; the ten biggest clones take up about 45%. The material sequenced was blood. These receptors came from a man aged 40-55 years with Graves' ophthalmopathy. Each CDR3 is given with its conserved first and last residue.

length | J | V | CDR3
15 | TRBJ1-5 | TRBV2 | CAGSDRLNSNQPQHF
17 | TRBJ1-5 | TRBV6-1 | CASMRQGLGWGNQPQHF
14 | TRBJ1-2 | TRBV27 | CASSYSTGFGGYTF
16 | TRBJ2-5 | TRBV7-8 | CASSLGLGRNQETQYF
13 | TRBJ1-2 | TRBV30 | CAWSVSGAYGYTF
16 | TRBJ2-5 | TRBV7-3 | CASSLTTGLGLETQYF
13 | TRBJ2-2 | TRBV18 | CASSPAYSGELFF
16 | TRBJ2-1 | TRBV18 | CASSPRLAGENNEQFF
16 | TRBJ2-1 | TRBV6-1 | CASSPLAGGVNNEQFF
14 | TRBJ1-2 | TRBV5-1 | CASSLGQVDYGYTF
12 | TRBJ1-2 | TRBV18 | CATGTGNYGYTF
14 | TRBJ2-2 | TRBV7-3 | CASSLEGNTGELFF
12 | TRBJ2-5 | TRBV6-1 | CASNSLQETQYF
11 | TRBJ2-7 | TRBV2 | CASAGTYEQYF
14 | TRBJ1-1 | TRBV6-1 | CASTDDKLDTEAFF
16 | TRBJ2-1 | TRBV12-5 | CASGLVSGAMQNEQFF
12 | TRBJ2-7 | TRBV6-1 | CASSEYVYEQYF
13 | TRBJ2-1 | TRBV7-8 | CASSWGGVNEQFF
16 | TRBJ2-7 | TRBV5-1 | CASSLETSGSSYEQYF
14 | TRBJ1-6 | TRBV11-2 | CASSPGQGPQPLHF
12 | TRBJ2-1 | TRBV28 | CASSPKWDEQFF
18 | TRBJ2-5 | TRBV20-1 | CSARDTGSRSGSWETQYF
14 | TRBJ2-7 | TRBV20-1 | CSFKESGGAGEQYF
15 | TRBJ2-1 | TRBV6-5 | CASSSIAGAYNEQFF
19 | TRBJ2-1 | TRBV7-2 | CASSLGLAGGRSSYNEQFF
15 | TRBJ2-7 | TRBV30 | CAWSAGRQGAHEQYF